These 2 T cell receptor beta chains originate from one sample sequenced in a study of identical twins. TCRdb processed the 5' RACE reads anew with MiXCR; each CDR3 protein has one entry. This sample has more than 1.5 million distinct CDR3 sequences; about 31% occur once, and the top ten carry about 0.27%. The sample consisted of cord blood. The receptors were sampled from a newborn girl in good health.

The chain links TRBV12-3 or TRBV12-4 to TRBJ2-3; D ambiguous. This CDR3 comprises 12 residues. Trimming removed 7 bases from V and 2 bases from J, with 7 bases in between. CDR3 sequence reads: CASNVNTDTQYF. CDR3 sequence (DNA): TGTGCCAGCAATGTTAACACAGATACGCAGTATTTT.

J is TRBJ1-5 and V is TRBV24-1; no clear D. The CDR3 contains 14 residues. V lost 5 bases to trimming and J lost 4 bases, with 11 bases between them. Germline V lookup: CDR1 KGHDR, CDR2 SFDVKD. Here the CDR3 DNA reads TGTGCCACCAGTGCTACAGACATTAATCAGCCCCAGCATTTT. Translation: CATSATDINQPQHF.